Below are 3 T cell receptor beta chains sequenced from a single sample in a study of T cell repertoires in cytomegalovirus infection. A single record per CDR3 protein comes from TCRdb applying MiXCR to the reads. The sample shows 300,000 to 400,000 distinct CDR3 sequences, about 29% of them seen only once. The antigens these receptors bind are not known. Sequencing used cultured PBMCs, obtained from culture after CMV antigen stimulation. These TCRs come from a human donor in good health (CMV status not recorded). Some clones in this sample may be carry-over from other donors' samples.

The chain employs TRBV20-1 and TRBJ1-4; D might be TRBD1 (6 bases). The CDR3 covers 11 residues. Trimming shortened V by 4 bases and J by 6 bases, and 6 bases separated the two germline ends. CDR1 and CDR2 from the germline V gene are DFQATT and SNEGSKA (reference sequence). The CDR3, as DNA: TGCAGTGCTAAGGGGGATGAAAAACTGTTTTTT. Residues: CSAKGDEKLFF.

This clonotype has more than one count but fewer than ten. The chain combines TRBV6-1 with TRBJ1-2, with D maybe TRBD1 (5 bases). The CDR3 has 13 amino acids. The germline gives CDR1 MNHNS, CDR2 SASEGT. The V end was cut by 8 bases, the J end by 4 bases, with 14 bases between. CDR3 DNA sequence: TGTGCCAGCGGGAGGGACGGTCCCTATGGCTACACCTTC. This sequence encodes CASGRDGPYGYTF.

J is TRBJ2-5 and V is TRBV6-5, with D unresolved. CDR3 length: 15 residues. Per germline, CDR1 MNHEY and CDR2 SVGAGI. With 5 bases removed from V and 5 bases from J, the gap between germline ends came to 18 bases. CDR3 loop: CASSEPVGRPETQYF. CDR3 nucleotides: TGTGCCAGCAGTGAACCGGTAGGACGCCCGGAGACCCAGTACTTC.